This section outlines one T cell receptor (beta chain) sequence together with its context. It may be a read error: a sequence one base away is much more abundant. These data belong to a study of blood T cells in healthy people across ages. The germline V gene encodes CDR1 SGHTA and CDR2 FQGNSA. The CDR3 runs to 15 residues. It was with a sample-barcoded 5' primer and a J-beta primer mix that a second PCR of about 6 to 12 cycles was run. Template switching added a 12-random-nucleotide identifier to every cDNA molecule. TCRdb independently ran MiXCR on the 5' RACE reads; one entry per CDR3 protein. In the table there are about 640,000 distinct CDR3 sequences, roughly 43% of which are singletons.

The V call is TRBV7-2, the J call TRBJ2-1; D gene uncertain. The sample taken for sequencing was blood. This TCR was recovered from an elderly man in good health. CDR3: CASSFGSATYNERFF. In DNA, the CDR3 is TGTGCCAGCAGCTTTGGAAGTGCTACCTACAATGAGCGGTTCTTC.